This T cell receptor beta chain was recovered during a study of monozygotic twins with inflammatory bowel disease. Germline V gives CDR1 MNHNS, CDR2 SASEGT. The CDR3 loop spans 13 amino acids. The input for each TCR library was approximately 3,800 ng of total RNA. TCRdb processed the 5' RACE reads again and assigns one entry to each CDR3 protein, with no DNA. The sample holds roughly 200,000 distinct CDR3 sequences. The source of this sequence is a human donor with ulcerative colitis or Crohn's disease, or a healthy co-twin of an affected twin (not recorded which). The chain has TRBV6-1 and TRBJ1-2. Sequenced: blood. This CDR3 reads CASSTPRSYGYTF.